The sequence of this T cell receptor beta chain was determined in a study of cytotoxic CD8 clonotypes in ibrutinib-treated CLL. Assay used: immunoSEQ multiplex PCR; TCRdb lists only in-frame clones, some missing. The table has around 160,000 clones, roughly four fifths seen once. CDR3 length: 12 residues. Germline V gives CDR1 ENHRY, CDR2 SYGVKD. V gave up 0 bases and J gave up 5 bases, with 3 bases separating them. The source is a human donor with chronic lymphocytic leukemia. The input for sequencing was PBMCs, taken after 12 months of ibrutinib treatment. The V gene is TRBV10-3, the J gene TRBJ2-3; D not certain. The CDR3 loop is CAISESEDTQYF. In DNA, the CDR3 is TGTGCCATCAGTGAGTCGGAAGATACGCAGTATTTT.